The subject of this entry is one T cell receptor beta chain. The antigen is not known. This CDR3 is 18 amino acids long. Trimming cost V 4 bases and J 9 bases; bases outside gene matches: 12. Germline CDR1 MGHDK, CDR2 SYGVNS. The sample is drawn from a study of beta chain features in type 1 diabetes. Findings and caveats of the study: Among all four CD4+ subsets, Type 1 diabetes patients had TCRB CDR3s that were moderately but significantly shorter.

Since all of the isolated RNA was reverse transcribed, expressed TCRB transcripts were what got sequenced. The table came from immunoSEQ multiplex PCR; TCRdb's copy has only in-frame clones and leaves some out. The sample lists 140,000 to 150,000 clones; about 13% were seen once. This sequence originates from a young man with type 1 diabetes. The sequenced material came from central memory CD4+ T cells from blood. The rearrangement uses TRBV25-1 and TRBJ2-4; 16 positions match TRBD2. CDR3 nucleotides: TGTGCCAGCAGTGGGTCTGGGACTAGCGGGGGGGCCAAGTCCATTCAGTACTTC. This translates into CASSGSGTSGGAKSIQYF.